The clone carrying this T cell receptor beta chain has a single count. Antigen unknown. Germline V CDR1 and CDR2: SGHAT, FQNNGV. V dropped 6 bases and J dropped 0 bases, with 8 bases sitting between them. The CDR3 extends over 13 amino acids. These data belong to a study of OX40 agonist ivuxolimab in advanced cancers. Study context: Every 2 weeks, patients got intravenous ivuxolimab at one of six dose levels (0.01-10 mg/kg). Subjects had a mean age of about 57 years, with a range of roughly 23 to 79; less than 90% were male. General study points: Undetermined was the antigen specificity of the expanded peripheral T cells. At 0.1 to 3.0 mg/kg, clonal expansion of CD4+ and CD8+ blood T cells had occurred by week 6.

The protocol was immunoSEQ multiplex PCR, while the TCRdb copy is restricted to in-frame clones and leaves out a portion. Of over 60,000 clones in the sample, 70% to 90% are singletons; the top ten hold over 3%. The source of this sequence is an adult with an advanced solid tumor such as melanoma, head and neck, liver or kidney cancer. This sample comprised CD4+ or CD8+ T cells sorted from blood, obtained in a trial of the OX40 agonist ivuxolimab. The chain combines TRBV11-2 with TRBJ1-1, with D possibly being TRBD1 (5 bases). CDR3 residues: CASRMTVNTEAFF. In nucleotides, the CDR3 is TGTGCCAGCAGGATGACAGTGAACACTGAAGCTTTCTTT.